This T cell receptor beta chain was observed in a study of shared clonotypes between healthy human individuals. The wider study: Researchers assigned three CD4 naive, three CD4 memory, two CD8 naive and one CD8 memory plate to each donor. Study-level points and caveats: Exclusively blood specimens were collected; tissue repertoires likely differ.

Naivety among CD8 cells was defined by CD45RO negativity and positive CCR7 selection, thereby excluding terminally differentiated effector memory CD45RA+ cells. For sorted subsets, 150 to 250 ng DNA per replicate equaled roughly 30,000 T cell genomes. Sequenced by immunoSEQ multiplex PCR; TCRdb stores in-frame clones only, minus some. This repertoire shows a few million clones, 80% to 95% found once; its top ten account for around 1.7%. A word on this clone: The antigen is not known.

The length of the CDR3 is 11 residues. Trimming cost V 2 bases and J 15 bases; bases outside gene matches: 2. Germline V gene lookup returns CDR1 MNHEY and CDR2 SVGAGI. This rearrangement joins TRBV6-5 to TRBJ2-1; 9 bases agree with TRBD1. This receptor was identified in a young man in good health. Some clones in this sample may be carry-over from other donors' samples. Input material: naive CD8+ T cells from PBMCs. The CDR3: CASSYGTGRFF. For the CDR3, the DNA is TGTGCCAGCAGTTACGGGACAGGGCGGTTCTTC.